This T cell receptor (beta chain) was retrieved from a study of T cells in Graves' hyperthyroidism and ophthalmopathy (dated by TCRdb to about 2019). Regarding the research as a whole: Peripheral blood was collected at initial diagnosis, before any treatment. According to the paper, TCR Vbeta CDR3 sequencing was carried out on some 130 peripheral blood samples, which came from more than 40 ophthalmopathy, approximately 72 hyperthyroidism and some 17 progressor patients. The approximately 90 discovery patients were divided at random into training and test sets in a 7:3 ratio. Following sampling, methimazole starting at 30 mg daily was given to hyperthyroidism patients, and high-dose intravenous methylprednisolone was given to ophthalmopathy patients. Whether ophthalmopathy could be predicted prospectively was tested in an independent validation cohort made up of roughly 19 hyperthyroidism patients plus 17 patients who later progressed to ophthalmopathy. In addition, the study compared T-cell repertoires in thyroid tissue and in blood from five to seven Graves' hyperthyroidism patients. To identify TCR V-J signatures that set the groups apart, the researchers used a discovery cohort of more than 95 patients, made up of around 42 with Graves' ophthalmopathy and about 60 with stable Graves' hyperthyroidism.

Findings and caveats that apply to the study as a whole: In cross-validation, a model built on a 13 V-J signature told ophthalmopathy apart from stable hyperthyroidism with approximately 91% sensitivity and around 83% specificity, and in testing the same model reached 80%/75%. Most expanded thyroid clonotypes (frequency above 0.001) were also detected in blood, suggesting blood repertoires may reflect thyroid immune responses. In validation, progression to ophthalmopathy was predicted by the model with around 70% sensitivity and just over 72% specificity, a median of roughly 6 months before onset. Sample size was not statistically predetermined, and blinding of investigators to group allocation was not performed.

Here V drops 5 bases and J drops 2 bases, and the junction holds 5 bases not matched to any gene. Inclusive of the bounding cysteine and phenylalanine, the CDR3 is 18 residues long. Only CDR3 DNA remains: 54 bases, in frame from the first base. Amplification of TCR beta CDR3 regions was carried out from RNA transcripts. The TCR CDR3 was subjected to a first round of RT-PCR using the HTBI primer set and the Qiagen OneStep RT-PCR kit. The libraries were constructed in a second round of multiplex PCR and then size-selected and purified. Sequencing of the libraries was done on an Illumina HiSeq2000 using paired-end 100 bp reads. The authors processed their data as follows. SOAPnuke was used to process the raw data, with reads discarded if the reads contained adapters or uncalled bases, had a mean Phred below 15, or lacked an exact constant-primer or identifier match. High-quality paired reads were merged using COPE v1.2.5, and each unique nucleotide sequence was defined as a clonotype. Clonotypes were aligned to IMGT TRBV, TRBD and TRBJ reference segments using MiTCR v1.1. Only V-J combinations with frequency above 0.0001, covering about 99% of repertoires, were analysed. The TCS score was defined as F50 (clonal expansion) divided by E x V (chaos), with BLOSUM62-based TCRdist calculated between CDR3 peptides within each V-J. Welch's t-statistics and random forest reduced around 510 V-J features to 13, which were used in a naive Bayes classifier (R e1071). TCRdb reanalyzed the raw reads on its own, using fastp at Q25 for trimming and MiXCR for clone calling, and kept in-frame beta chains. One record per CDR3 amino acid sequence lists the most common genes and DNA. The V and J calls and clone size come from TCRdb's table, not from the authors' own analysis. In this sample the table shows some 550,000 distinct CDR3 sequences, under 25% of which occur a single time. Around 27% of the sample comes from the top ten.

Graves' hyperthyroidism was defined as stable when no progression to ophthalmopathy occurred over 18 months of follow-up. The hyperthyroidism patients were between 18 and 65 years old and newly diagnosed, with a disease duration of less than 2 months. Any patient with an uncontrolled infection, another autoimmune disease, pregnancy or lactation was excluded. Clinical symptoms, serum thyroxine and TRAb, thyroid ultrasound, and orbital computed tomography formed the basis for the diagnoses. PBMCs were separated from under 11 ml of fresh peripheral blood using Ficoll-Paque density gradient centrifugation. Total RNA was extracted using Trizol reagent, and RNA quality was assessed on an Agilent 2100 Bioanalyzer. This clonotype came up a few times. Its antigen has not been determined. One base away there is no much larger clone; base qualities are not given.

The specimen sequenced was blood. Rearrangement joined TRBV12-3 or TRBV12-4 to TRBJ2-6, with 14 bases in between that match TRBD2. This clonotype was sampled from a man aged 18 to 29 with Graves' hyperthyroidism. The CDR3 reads CASSPTGLAGAGANVLTF. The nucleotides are TGTGCCAGCAGTCCAACGGGACTAGCGGGAGCTGGGGCCAACGTCCTGACTTTC.